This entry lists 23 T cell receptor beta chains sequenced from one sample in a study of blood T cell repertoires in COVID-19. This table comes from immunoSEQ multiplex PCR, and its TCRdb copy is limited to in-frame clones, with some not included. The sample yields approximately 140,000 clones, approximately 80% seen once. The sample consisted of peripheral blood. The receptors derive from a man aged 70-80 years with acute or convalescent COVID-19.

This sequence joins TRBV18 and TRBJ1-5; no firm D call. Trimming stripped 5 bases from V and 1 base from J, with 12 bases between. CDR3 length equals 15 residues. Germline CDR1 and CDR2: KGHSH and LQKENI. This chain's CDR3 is CASSTTGDSNQPQHF. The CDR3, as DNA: TGTGCCAGCTCAACAACGGGTGACAGCAATCAGCCCCAGCATTTT.

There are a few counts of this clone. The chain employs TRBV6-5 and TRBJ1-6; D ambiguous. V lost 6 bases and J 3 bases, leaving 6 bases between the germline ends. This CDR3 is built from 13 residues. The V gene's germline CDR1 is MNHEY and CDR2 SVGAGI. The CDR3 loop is CASRRGYNSPLHF. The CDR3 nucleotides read TGTGCCAGCAGGCGGGGCTATAATTCACCCCTCCACTTT.

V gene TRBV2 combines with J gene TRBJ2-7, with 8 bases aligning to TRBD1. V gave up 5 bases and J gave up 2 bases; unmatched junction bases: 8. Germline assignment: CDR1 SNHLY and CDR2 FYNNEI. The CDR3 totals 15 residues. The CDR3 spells CASSPGTGPTYEQYF. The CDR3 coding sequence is TGTGCCAGCAGTCCCGGGACAGGTCCCACCTACGAGCAGTACTTC. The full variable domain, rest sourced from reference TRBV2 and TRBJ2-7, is EPEVTQTPSHQVTQMGQEVILRCVPISNHLYFYWYRQILGQKVEFLVSFYNNEISEKSEIFDDQFSVERPDGSNFTLKIRSTKLEDSAMYFCASSPGTGPTYEQYFGPGTRLTVT.

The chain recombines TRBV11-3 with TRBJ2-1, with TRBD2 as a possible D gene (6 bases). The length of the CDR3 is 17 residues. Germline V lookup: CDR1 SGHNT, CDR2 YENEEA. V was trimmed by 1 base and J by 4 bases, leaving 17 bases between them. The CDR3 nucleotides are TGTGCCAGCAGCTTAGGTGTGGGGACTGGAAGTTACAATGAGCAGTTCTTC. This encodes CASSLGVGTGSYNEQFF.

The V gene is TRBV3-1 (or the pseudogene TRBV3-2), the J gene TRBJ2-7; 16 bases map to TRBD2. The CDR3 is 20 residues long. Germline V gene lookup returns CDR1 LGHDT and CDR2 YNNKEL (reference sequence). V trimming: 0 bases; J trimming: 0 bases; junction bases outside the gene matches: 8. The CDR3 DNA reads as TGTGCCAGCAGCCAAGATTGGGGACTAGCGGGAGGGCCGAGCTCCTACGAGCAGTACTTC. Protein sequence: CASSQDWGLAGGPSSYEQYF.

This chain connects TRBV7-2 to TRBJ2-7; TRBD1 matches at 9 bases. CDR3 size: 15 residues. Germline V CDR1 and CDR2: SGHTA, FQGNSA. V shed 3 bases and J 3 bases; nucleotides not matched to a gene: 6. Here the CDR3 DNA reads TGTGCCAGCAGCTTCCAGGGGACAGGGAGCTACGAGCAGTACTTC. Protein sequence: CASSFQGTGSYEQYF.

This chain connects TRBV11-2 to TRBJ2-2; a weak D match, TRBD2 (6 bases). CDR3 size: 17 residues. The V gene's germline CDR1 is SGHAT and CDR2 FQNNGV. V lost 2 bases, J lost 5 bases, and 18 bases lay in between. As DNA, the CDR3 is TGTGCCAGCAGCTTAAAGGGAGGTGATTGGGGAACCGGGGAGCTGTTTTTT. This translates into CASSLKGGDWGTGELFF. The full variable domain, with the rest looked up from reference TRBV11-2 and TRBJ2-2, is EAGVAQSPRYKIIEKRQSVAFWCNPISGHATLYWYQQILGQGPKLLIQFQNNGVVDDSQLPKDRFSAERLKGVDSTLKIQPAKLEDSAVYLCASSLKGGDWGTGELFFGEGSRLTVL.

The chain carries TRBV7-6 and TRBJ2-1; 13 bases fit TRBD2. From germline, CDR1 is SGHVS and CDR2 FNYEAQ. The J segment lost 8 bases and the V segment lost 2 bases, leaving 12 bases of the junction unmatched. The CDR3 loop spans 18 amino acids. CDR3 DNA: TGTGCCAGCAGCTTAAATATTGGGACTAGCGGGGAGGTCGATGAGCAGTTCTTC. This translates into CASSLNIGTSGEVDEQFF.

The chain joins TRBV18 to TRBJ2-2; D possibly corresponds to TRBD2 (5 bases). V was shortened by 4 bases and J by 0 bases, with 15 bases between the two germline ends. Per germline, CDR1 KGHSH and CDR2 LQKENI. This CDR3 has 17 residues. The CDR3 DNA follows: TGTGCCAGCTCACTCACGGTTCCGGGGACGAACACCGGGGAGCTGTTTTTT. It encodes CASSLTVPGTNTGELFF.

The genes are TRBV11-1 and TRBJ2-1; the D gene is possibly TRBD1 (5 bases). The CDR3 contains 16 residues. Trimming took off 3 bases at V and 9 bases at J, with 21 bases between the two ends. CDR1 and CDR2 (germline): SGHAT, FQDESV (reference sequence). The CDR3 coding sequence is TGTGCCAGCAGCTTTTCAGGGCCCTTAAACAAGGGTGAGCAGTTCTTC. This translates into CASSFSGPLNKGEQFF.

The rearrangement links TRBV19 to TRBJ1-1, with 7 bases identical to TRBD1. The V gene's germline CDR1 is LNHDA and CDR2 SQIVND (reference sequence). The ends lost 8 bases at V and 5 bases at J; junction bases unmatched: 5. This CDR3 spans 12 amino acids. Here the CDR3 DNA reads TGTGCCAGTGGACAGGTTGGGACTGAAGCTTTCTTT. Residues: CASGQVGTEAFF.

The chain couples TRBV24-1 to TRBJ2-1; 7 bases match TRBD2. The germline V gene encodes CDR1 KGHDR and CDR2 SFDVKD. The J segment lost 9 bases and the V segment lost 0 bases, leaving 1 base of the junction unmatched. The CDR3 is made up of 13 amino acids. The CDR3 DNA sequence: TGTGCCACCAGTGATTTGTGGGAGGGTGAGCAGTTCTTC. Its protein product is CATSDLWEGEQFF.

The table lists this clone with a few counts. CDR3 in amino acids: CASSQDGVIGDLNTGELFF. In DNA form, the CDR3 reads TGCGCCAGCAGCCAAGATGGGGTGATCGGGGATTTGAACACCGGGGAGCTGTTTTTT. V gene TRBV4-1 combines with J gene TRBJ2-2; D is perhaps TRBD2 (5 bases). Trimming removed 0 bases from V and 1 base from J, with 18 bases in between. Germline CDR1 is MGHRA and CDR2 is YSYEKL. The CDR3 extends over 19 amino acids.

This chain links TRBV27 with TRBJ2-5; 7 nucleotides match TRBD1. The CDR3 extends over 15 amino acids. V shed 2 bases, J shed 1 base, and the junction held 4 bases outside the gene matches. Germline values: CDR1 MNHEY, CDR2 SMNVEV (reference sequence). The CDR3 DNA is TGTGCCAGCAGTTTAGGCTACAGGGGCCAAGAGACCCAGTACTTC. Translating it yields CASSLGYRGQETQYF.

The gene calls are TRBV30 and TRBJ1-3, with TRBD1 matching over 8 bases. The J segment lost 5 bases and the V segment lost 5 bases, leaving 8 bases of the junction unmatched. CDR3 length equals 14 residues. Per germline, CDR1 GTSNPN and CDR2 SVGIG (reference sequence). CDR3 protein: CAWDRQGIRNTIYF. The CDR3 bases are TGTGCCTGGGATCGACAGGGGATCCGAAACACCATATATTTT.

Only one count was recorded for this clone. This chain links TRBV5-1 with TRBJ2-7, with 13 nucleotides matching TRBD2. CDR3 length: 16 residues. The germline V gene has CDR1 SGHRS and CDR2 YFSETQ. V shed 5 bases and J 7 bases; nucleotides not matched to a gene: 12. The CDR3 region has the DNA TGCGCCAGCAGTCTCGGGACTAGCGGGGCACTAGAAGAGCAGTACTTC. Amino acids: CASSLGTSGALEEQYF.

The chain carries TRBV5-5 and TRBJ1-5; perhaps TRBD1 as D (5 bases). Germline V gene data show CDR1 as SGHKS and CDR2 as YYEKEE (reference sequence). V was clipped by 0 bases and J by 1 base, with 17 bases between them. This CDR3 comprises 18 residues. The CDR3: CASSLGAMGGISNQPQHF. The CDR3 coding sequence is TGTGCCAGCAGCTTGGGGGCGATGGGGGGTATCAGCAATCAGCCCCAGCATTTT.

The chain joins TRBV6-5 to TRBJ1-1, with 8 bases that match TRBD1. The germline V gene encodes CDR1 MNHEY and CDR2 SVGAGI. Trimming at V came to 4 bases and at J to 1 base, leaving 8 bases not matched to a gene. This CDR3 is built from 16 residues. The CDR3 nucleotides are TGTGCCAGCAGTTCAGGACAGGGCAGTCCGAACACTGAAGCTTTCTTT. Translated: CASSSGQGSPNTEAFF.

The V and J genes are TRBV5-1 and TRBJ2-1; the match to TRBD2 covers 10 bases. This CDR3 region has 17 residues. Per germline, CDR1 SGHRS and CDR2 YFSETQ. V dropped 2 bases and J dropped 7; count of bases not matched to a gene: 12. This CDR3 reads CASSLPPGLAIVNEQFF. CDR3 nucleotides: TGCGCCAGCAGCTTACCTCCGGGACTAGCGATAGTGAATGAGCAGTTCTTC.

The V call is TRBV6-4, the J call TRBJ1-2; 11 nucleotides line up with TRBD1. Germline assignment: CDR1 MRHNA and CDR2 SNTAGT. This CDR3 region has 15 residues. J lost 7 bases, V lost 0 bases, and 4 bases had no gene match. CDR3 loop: CASSDSGQGASGYTF. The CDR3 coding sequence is TGTGCCAGCAGTGACTCAGGACAGGGGGCATCTGGCTACACCTTC.

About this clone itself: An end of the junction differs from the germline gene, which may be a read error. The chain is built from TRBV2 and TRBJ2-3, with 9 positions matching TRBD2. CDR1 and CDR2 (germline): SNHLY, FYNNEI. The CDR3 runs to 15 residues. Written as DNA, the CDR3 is TGTGCCAGCAGCGAAGGCCTAGCGGGAACAGATACGCAGTATTTT. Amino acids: CASSEGLAGTDTQYF.

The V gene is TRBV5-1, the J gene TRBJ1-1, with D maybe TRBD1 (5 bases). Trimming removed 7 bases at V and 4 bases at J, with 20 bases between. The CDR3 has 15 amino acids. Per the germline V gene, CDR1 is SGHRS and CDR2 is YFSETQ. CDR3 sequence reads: CASFPGGSDPTEAFF. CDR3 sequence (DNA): TGCGCCAGCTTTCCGGGGGGGTCGGATCCCACTGAAGCTTTCTTT.

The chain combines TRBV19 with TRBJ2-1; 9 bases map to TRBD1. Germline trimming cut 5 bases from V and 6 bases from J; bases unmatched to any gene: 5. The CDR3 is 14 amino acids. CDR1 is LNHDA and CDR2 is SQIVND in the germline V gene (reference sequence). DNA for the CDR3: TGTGCCAGTAGTTTCATGGACAGGGGCAATGAGCAGTTCTTC. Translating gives CASSFMDRGNEQFF.